The TCR beta chain under discussion was sequenced for a study of cytomegalovirus exposure and HLA in healthy donors. Study conclusions and caveats: The majority of TCR sequences were rare, yet some public TCRs appeared in many donors. First-cohort TCR clusters were later found to tend to co-occur in the roughly 120 validation repertoires. A few chains tied to CMV proved CMV antigen-specific in vitro.

The CDR3 runs to 11 residues. V was pared by 3 bases and J by 3 bases, with 3 bases between. Germline values: CDR1 DFQATT, CDR2 SNEGSKA (reference sequence). Libraries were prepared by immunoSEQ multiplex PCR; TCRdb keeps only in-frame clonotypes and omits some of them. The sample consists of more than 150,000 clones, more than 75% of them appearing once. The donors were in the roughly 120-subject validation cohort; that cohort was separate from the 666-subject first cohort. Note on this clone: Its specificity is unknown.

The chain uses TRBV20-1 and TRBJ2-1; D not resolved. Sequencing input: PBMCs. This sequence originates from a man younger than 30 in good health and CMV-seropositive. This CDR3 reads CSASGYNEQFF. For the CDR3, the DNA is TGCAGTGCTAGCGGCTACAATGAGCAGTTCTTC.